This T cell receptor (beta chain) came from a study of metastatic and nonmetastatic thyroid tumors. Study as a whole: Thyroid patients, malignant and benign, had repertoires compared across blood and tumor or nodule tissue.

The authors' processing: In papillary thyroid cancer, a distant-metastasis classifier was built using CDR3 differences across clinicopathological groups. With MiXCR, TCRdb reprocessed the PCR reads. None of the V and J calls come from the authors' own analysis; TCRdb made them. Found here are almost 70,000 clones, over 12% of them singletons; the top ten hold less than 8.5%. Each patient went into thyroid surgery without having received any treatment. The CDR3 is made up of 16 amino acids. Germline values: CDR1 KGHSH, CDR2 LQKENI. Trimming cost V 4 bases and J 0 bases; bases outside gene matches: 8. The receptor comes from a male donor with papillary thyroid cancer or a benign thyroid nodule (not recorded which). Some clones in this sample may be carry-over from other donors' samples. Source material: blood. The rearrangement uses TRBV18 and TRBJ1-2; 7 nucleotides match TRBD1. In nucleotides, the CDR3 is TGTGCCAGCTCACACCAAGGACAGGAGCCTAACTATGGCTACACCTTC. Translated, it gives CASSHQGQEPNYGYTF.